A selection of T cell receptor beta chains follows, all from one sample in a study of radiotherapy plus CTLA-4 blockade in lung cancer. The repertoire was sequenced with immunoSEQ multiplex PCR; TCRdb's copy has only in-frame clones and lacks some. Of under 95,000 clones listed, roughly 79% are singletons. The source was peripheral blood, collected from a patient treated with radiotherapy plus ipilimumab. Every receptor here comes from a human donor with non-small cell lung cancer whose response to radiotherapy plus ipilimumab could not be evaluated. Some clones in this sample may be carry-over from other donors' samples. Both conserved end residues are part of each CDR3. D genes are given only for firm matches. Size is stated for part of the rows, as once, few or many counts, or as a class when the clone is expanded.

cdr3_length,d_call,v_call,j_call,clone_size,cdr3_aa,cdr3_nt
15,-,TRBV5-1,TRBJ2-2,-,CASNRQDPNTGELFF,TGCGCCAGCAATAGACAGGACCCCAACACCGGGGAGCTGTTTTTT
12,-,TRBV5-1,TRBJ2-1,few,CASSSEGYGQFF,TGCGCCAGCAGCTCGGAGGGGTACGGGCAGTTCTTC
13,-,TRBV5-1,TRBJ1-2,-,CASSQDSNYGYTF,TGCGCCAGCAGCCAGGACAGCAACTATGGCTACACCTTC
18,-,TRBV18,TRBJ1-6,-,CASSPPGEVQAYNSPLHF,TGTGCCAGCTCACCACCCGGCGAAGTACAGGCCTATAATTCACCCCTCCACTTT
12,-,TRBV7-9,TRBJ1-1,-,CASSLAPPEAFF,TGTGCCAGCAGCTTGGCTCCCCCTGAAGCTTTCTTT
14,-,TRBV5-4,TRBJ1-6,-,CASSLERGNSPLHF,TGTGCCAGCAGCTTGGAAAGGGGCAACTCACCCCTCCACTTT
15,TRBD1,TRBV7-2,TRBJ1-2,-,CASSRGGGGGYGYTF,TGTGCCAGCAGCAGGGGCGGAGGGGGCGGCTATGGCTACACCTTC
14,-,TRBV4-1,TRBJ1-5,-,CASSPEYSNQPQHF,TGCGCCAGCAGTCCTGAGTATAGCAATCAGCCCCAGCATTTT
19,TRBD2,TRBV5-4,TRBJ2-3,-,CASSSLGAGGSASTDTQYF,TGTGCCAGCAGCTCTCTAGGAGCGGGGGGGAGCGCTAGCACAGATACGCAGTATTTT
15,TRBD1,TRBV25-1,TRBJ1-2,-,CASSGLQGAPDGYTF,TGTGCCAGCAGTGGCCTACAGGGGGCCCCCGATGGCTACACCTTC
14,-,TRBV10-3,TRBJ1-5,-,CAISDGGVNQPQHF,TGTGCCATCAGTGACGGGGGGGTCAACCAGCCCCAGCATTTT
17,TRBD2,TRBV14,TRBJ2-7,-,CASSSGTSGGPNYEQYF,TGTGCCAGCAGCTCCGGGACTAGCGGGGGACCTAACTACGAGCAGTACTTC
14,-,TRBV2,TRBJ1-5,-,CASRPGSYNQPQHF,TGTGCCAGTCGTCCAGGGTCTTACAATCAGCCCCAGCATTTT
16,TRBD1,TRBV5-1,TRBJ1-2,-,CASSPPQVGGIYGYTF,TGCGCCAGCAGCCCCCCACAGGTAGGGGGCATCTATGGCTACACCTTC
18,TRBD2,TRBV7-9,TRBJ2-2,-,CASSRRGSGGANTGELFF,TGTGCCAGCAGTCGCCGCGGTAGCGGGGGGGCGAACACCGGGGAGCTGTTTTTT
16,TRBD2,TRBV5-1,TRBJ2-3,once,CASSLEGRGVIDTQYF,TGCGCCAGCAGCCTGGAGGGGCGGGGGGTAATAGATACGCAGTATTTT
15,-,TRBV18,TRBJ2-1,-,CASSPPSGRMNEQFF,TGTGCCAGCTCACCACCTAGCGGTCGTATGAATGAGCAGTTCTTC
15,TRBD2,TRBV7-2,TRBJ2-7,-,CASSFGLAGVGEQYF,TGTGCCAGCAGCTTCGGACTAGCGGGGGTGGGGGAGCAGTACTTC
12,-,TRBV28,TRBJ1-2,-,CASSPPRYGYTF,TGTGCCAGCAGTCCCCCCCGTTATGGCTACACCTTC
15,TRBD1,TRBV4-1,TRBJ1-3,-,CASSPDRGFGNTIYF,TGCGCCAGCAGCCCCGACAGGGGGTTTGGAAACACCATATATTTT
13,-,TRBV11-3,TRBJ2-3,-,CASSLDRSDTQYF,TGTGCCAGCAGCTTAGATCGGTCAGATACGCAGTATTTT
13,-,TRBV19,TRBJ1-6,-,CASSIPGASPLHF,TGTGCCAGTAGTATTCCAGGGGCCTCACCCCTCCACTTT
15,TRBD2,TRBV5-1,TRBJ2-5,-,CASSLLGTSVETQYF,TGCGCCAGCAGCTTGCTAGGGACTAGCGTCGAGACCCAGTACTTC
13,TRBD2,TRBV2,TRBJ2-5,-,CASSGLAGETQYF,TGTGCCAGCAGTGGACTAGCAGGAGAGACCCAGTACTTC
17,TRBD2,TRBV5-4,TRBJ2-3,-,CASSFRLAGGQADTQYF,TGTGCCAGCAGCTTCAGACTAGCGGGGGGGCAGGCAGATACGCAGTATTTT
13,-,TRBV6-5,TRBJ2-5,-,CASSPRTSETQYF,TGTGCCAGCAGCCCCAGGACATCGGAGACCCAGTACTTC
12,-,TRBV5-3,TRBJ2-7,-,CARSEVSYEQYF,TGTGCCAGAAGCGAAGTGTCCTACGAGCAGTACTTC
14,-,TRBV5-6,TRBJ2-3,-,CASSPTWSADTQYF,TGTGCCAGCAGCCCAACCTGGTCGGCAGATACGCAGTATTTT
16,-,TRBV28,TRBJ1-3,-,CASSLGPQGDRNTIYF,TGTGCCAGCAGTTTAGGCCCTCAGGGCGACAGAAACACCATATATTTT
16,-,TRBV5-1,TRBJ1-3,-,CASSFTLRGAGNTIYF,TGCGCCAGCAGCTTTACTCTCAGGGGAGCTGGAAACACCATATATTTT
14,-,TRBV7-9,TRBJ1-4,-,CASSFYRADEKLFF,TGTGCCAGCAGCTTTTACAGGGCGGATGAAAAACTGTTTTTT
13,-,TRBV9,TRBJ1-2,-,CASSVASNYGYTF,TGTGCCAGCAGCGTAGCCAGTAACTATGGCTACACCTTC
15,-,TRBV7-2,TRBJ2-7,few,CASSLGRDSSYEQYF,TGTGCCAGCAGCTTAGGACGGGATAGCTCCTACGAGCAGTACTTC